Below, 8 T cell receptor beta chains from the same sample are listed, as sequenced in a study of CD8+CD57+ T cells in acquired aplastic anemia. Profiling of TCR beta VDJ combinations and CDR3 sequences used genomic DNA as template. TCRdb independently ran MiXCR on the reads; one entry per CDR3 protein. Here the sample spans about 190,000 distinct CDR3 sequences, roughly half being singletons. Sequencing input: sorted CD4+, CD8+, or CD8+CD57+ T cells (not recorded which) from PBMCs. These receptors all come from a human donor in good health, serving as a control.

Many counts were recorded for this clonotype. V usage is TRBV2 and J usage is TRBJ2-5, with 8 bases identical to TRBD1. V trimming: 7 bases; J trimming: 1 base; junction bases outside the gene matches: 8. Germline CDR1 reads SNHLY; CDR2 reads FYNNEI. This CDR3 has 15 residues. This CDR3 reads CASKIDRGSQETQYF. The CDR3 nucleotides are TGTGCCAGCAAGATTGACAGGGGTAGCCAAGAGACCCAGTACTTC.

For this clonotype: No conserved phenylalanine or tryptophan is present at the end of the CDR3, so a read error is the likely explanation. It is unclear where the CDR3 begins or ends on the DNA, so no DNA is shown, and the CDR3 is as TCRdb lists it. The chain is built from TRBV24-1 and TRBJ2-7; the table's D call, TRBD1, was not checked against the DNA. Germline loops: CDR1 KGHDR, CDR2 SFDVKD. The CDR3 contains 8 residues when both ends are counted. The CDR3 spells CATSDEGI.

This clonotype was seen ten or more times. The J gene is TRBJ2-7, the V gene TRBV4-1; 9 nucleotides agree with TRBD1. This CDR3 is 15 amino acids long. The junction had 5 bases not matched to a gene; V was cut back by 1 base and J by 4 bases. Germline-derived CDR1 and CDR2 are MGHRA and YSYEKL. The CDR3 loop reads CASSQGGTGLYEQYF. CDR3 nucleotide sequence: TGCGCCAGCAGCCAAGGGGGGACAGGGCTGTACGAGCAGTACTTC.

This chain links TRBV15 with TRBJ2-1; D not resolved. The CDR3 length is 13 residues. The ends were cut back, 0 bases at V and 4 bases at J, with 4 bases in the middle. Germline V lookup: CDR1 LNHNV, CDR2 YYDKDF (reference sequence). CDR3 amino acids: CATSREAYNEQFF. For the CDR3, the DNA is TGTGCCACCAGCAGAGAGGCGTACAATGAGCAGTTCTTC.

This clonotype has at least ten counts. The rearrangement joins TRBV20-1 to TRBJ2-5, with TRBD2 matching over 13 bases. The length of the CDR3 is 17 residues. Germline trimming cut 3 bases from V and 5 bases from J; bases unmatched to any gene: 12. Looked up from germline, CDR1 is DFQATT and CDR2 is SNEGSKA (reference sequence). The CDR3 DNA reads as TGCAGTGCTAGTCAACTAGCGGGGGGGGTTTGGGCGGAGACCCAGTACTTC. Encoded protein: CSASQLAGGVWAETQYF.

This clonotype has at least ten counts. The genes are TRBV4-2 and TRBJ1-1, with unresolved D. Looked up from germline, CDR1 is LGHNA and CDR2 is YNFKEQ. V was shortened by 1 base and J by 0 bases, with 6 bases between the two germline ends. The CDR3 length is 14 residues. For the CDR3, the DNA is TGTGCCAGCAGCCAAGGGCCTCTGAACACTGAAGCTTTCTTT. Translating gives CASSQGPLNTEAFF.

CDR3 protein: CSARGPVPSSNTEAFF. In nucleotides, the CDR3 is TGCAGTGCTAGAGGCCCGGTCCCGTCCTCGAACACTGAAGCTTTCTTT. The chain links TRBV29-1 to TRBJ1-1, with D unresolved. This CDR3 region has 16 residues. Germline loops: CDR1 SQVTM, CDR2 ANQGSEA.

This clonotype was picked up many times. The chain uses TRBV5-8 and TRBJ2-3; 7 bases fit TRBD1. The CDR3 runs to 17 residues. The trim removed 0 bases at V and 0 bases at J, leaving 7 bases unmatched. Germline V lookup: CDR1 SGHTS, CDR2 YDEGEE. This CDR3 is CASSLGAGTDSTDTQYF. The CDR3 DNA reads TGTGCCAGCAGCTTGGGTGCCGGGACAGATAGCACAGATACGCAGTATTTT.